These T cell receptor beta chains were read from a single sample in a study of T cell responses to AZD1222 COVID-19 vaccine. TCRdb's copy holds only in-frame clones and misses some; the assay was immunoSEQ multiplex PCR. The table has 95,000 to 100,000 clones, over 75% seen once; the top ten hold more than 15%. The input for sequencing was peripheral blood, taken on day 0 of AZD1222 vaccination. Receptor source: an adult in good health. The CDR3 runs from the conserved cysteine through the conserved F or W.

V | length | CDR3
TRBV4-2 | 12 | CASSHRAGELFF
TRBV28 | 14 | CASSHRQGGYEQYF
TRBV10-3 | 13 | CAISGDFEDTQYF
TRBV3-1/TRBV3-2 | 16 | CASSQEGARGRSPLHF
TRBV29-1 | 12 | CSVASLNTEAFF
TRBV18 | 13 | CASSPGEVGGYTF
TRBV20-1 | 12 | CSASHAGAEAFF
TRBV6-6 | 15 | CASSLGTDMNTEAFF
TRBV30 | 13 | CAWSVGRQSEQYF
TRBV7-6 | 15 | CASSPRGLASYEQYF
TRBV3-1/TRBV3-2 | 17 | CASSPQAPDSGTDTQYF
TRBV24-1 | 17 | CATSDLPSGSNSDTQYF
TRBV19 | 12 | CASSVRRDTIYF
TRBV9 | 15 | CASSAGGMVTGGYTF
TRBV3-1/TRBV3-2 | 16 | CASGQGATGKNSPLHF
TRBV30 | 14 | CAWRGSPMTGELFF
TRBV3-1/TRBV3-2 | 16 | CASSQEPRANTGELFF
TRBV28 | 12 | CATIRGLTEAFF
TRBV4-1 | 16 | CASSGLAGVKGYEQYF
TRBV12-3/TRBV12-4 | 13 | CASSYRGNTEAFF
TRBV19 | 16 | CASSIGLAGVGDTQYF
TRBV29-1 | 13 | CSVRQGVVGGYTF
TRBV7-6 | 15 | CASSGGQGMNTEAFF
TRBV4-1 | 15 | CASSQDPGLGAAQYF
TRBV11-2 | 15 | CASSLVRASNQPQHF
TRBV2 | 14 | CASGLEGANYGYTF
TRBV3-1/TRBV3-2 | 12 | CASSQNQYEQYF
TRBV6-4 | 14 | CASSRGAHRNEQFF
TRBV11-2 | 14 | CASSFQGNNQPQHF
TRBV5-1 | 12 | CASSLGAGELFF
TRBV11-2 | 16 | CASSLGGQGATGELFF
TRBV27 | 11 | CASSSPREQYF
TRBV19 | 15 | CASSIGSGANYGYTF
TRBV2 | 18 | CGSKDRDQYSVGSYEQYF